Shown below are 22 T cell receptor beta chains from a single sample sequenced in a study of blood T cell repertoires in COVID-19. This table comes from immunoSEQ multiplex PCR, and its TCRdb copy is limited to in-frame clones, with some not included. The table lists some 240,000 clones, around 84% of them singletons. The specimen was peripheral blood. The receptors come from a man aged 50-59 years with active or convalescent COVID-19.

This clone was observed once. The J gene is TRBJ1-2, the V gene TRBV29-1; D is possibly TRBD1 (5 bases). The germline V and J ends were trimmed by 4 bases and 4 bases, with 10 bases remaining between them. This CDR3 has 12 residues. Looked up from germline, CDR1 is SQVTM and CDR2 is ANQGSEA. CDR3 amino acids: CSVAEGSYGYTF. Here the CDR3 DNA reads TGCAGCGTTGCAGAGGGGAGCTATGGCTACACCTTC.

The chain joins TRBV5-1 to TRBJ1-3; 7 bases line up with TRBD1. The V segment lost 4 bases and the J segment 0 bases; nucleotides outside the gene matches: 4. There are 15 residues in the CDR3. Germline V gene lookup returns CDR1 SGHRS and CDR2 YFSETQ. The CDR3 DNA reads as TGCGCCAGCAGCGTCTCAGGGGGCTCTGGAAACACCATATATTTT. It translates to CASSVSGGSGNTIYF.

The chain is built from TRBV18 and TRBJ2-5, with a possible D match to TRBD2 (6 bases). Germline values: CDR1 KGHSH, CDR2 LQKENI. CDR3 size: 17 residues. V was clipped by 3 bases and J by 5 bases, with 22 bases between them. The CDR3 loop is CASSPAPGPREVETQYF. The CDR3 DNA reads as TGTGCCAGCTCACCGGCCCCCGGGCCTAGGGAGGTGGAGACCCAGTACTTC.

This chain links TRBV29-1 with TRBJ2-6; TRBD2 might be the D (6 bases). Between the trimmed V and J ends, which lost 0 bases and 0 bases, there was a span of 9 bases. Germline lookup yields CDR1 SQVTM and CDR2 ANQGSEA. CDR3 length: 16 residues. CDR3 residues: CSVEEGRFSGANVLTF. As DNA, the CDR3 is TGCAGCGTTGAAGAAGGGAGGTTCTCTGGGGCCAACGTCCTGACTTTC.

With regard to this clone: In the same sample, other DNA sequences code for this CDR3. The chain combines TRBV3-1 (or the pseudogene TRBV3-2) with TRBJ2-3; 10 positions match TRBD2. CDR3 length: 17 amino acids. Germline CDR1 is LGHDT and CDR2 is YNNKEL (reference sequence). V lost 0 bases and J lost 2; bases outside the gene matches: 5. This CDR3 reads CASSQDRLAGATDTQYF. For the CDR3, the DNA is TGTGCCAGCAGCCAAGATCGCCTAGCGGGGGCCACAGATACGCAGTATTTT.

This chain links TRBV10-3 with TRBJ1-2; 7 positions agree with TRBD1. The V gene end was trimmed by 10 bases and the J gene end by 4 bases; junction bases not matched to a gene: 6. Germline V gene lookup returns CDR1 ENHRY and CDR2 SYGVKD. The CDR3 runs to 12 residues. In DNA, the CDR3 is TGTGCCACGTCGGGACAGTTCTATGGCTACACCTTC. Residues: CATSGQFYGYTF.

The chain employs TRBV18 and TRBJ1-5, with D perhaps TRBD1 (5 bases). This CDR3 is 13 amino acids long. Germline CDR1 KGHSH, CDR2 LQKENI. Trimming removed 5 bases at V and 7 bases at J, with 12 bases between. The CDR3 loop is CASSRGDGQPQHF. In DNA, the CDR3 is TGTGCCAGCTCAAGGGGCGATGGACAGCCCCAGCATTTT. The full variable domain, rest sourced from reference TRBV18 and TRBJ1-5, is NAGVMQNPRHLVRRRGQEARLRCSPMKGHSHVYWYRQLPEEGLKFMVYLQKENIIDESGMPKERFSAEFPKEGPSILRIQQVVRGDSAAYFCASSRGDGQPQHFGDGTRLSIL.

The gene calls are TRBV5-4 and TRBJ2-6; perhaps TRBD2 as D (6 bases). This CDR3 is built from 14 residues. In germline, CDR1 is SGHNT, CDR2 YYREEE (reference sequence). The CDR3 here is CAVVGGSGANVLTF. The CDR3 bases are TGTGCTGTTGTCGGGGGCTCTGGGGCCAACGTCCTGACTTTC.

This clone appeared a few times. V and J are TRBV4-1 and TRBJ1-6, with TRBD1 identical over 9 bases. Trimming took 3 bases from V and 9 from J; bases not matched to a gene: 12. CDR1 is MGHRA, CDR2 YSYEKL, per germline. The CDR3 totals 17 residues. The CDR3 loop is CASSQDLGQGRFSPLHF. CDR3 coding DNA: TGCGCCAGCAGCCAGGACCTCGGACAGGGGCGGTTTTCACCCCTCCACTTT.

As for this clone: Other DNA sequences in this specimen translate into the identical CDR3. V and J are TRBV5-1 and TRBJ2-3; TRBD2 matches at 8 bases. This CDR3 spans 14 amino acids. Germline V CDR1 and CDR2: SGHRS, YFSETQ. Losses at the gene ends were 0 bases for V and 4 bases for J; bases not matched to a gene: 1. The CDR3 DNA is TGCGCCAGCAGCTTGGGGGGACTAGCAGATACGCAGTATTTT. Protein sequence: CASSLGGLADTQYF.

The sample holds a few counts of this clone. The rearrangement joins TRBV15 to TRBJ2-1, with 10 bases fitting TRBD2. The germline CDR1 and CDR2 sequences are LNHNV and YYDKDF (reference sequence). The V segment lost 1 base and the J segment 4 bases; nucleotides outside the gene matches: 1. The CDR3 is 15 amino acids. The CDR3 here is CATSRVSGGYNEQFF. CDR3 nucleotide sequence: TGTGCCACCAGCAGAGTTAGCGGGGGGTACAATGAGCAGTTCTTC.

The J gene is TRBJ1-1, the V gene TRBV7-2; D not certain. The V gene's germline CDR1 is SGHTA and CDR2 FQGNSA. With 4 bases removed from V and 0 bases from J, the gap between germline ends came to 12 bases. CDR3 length: 15 amino acids. CDR3 loop: CASSWRSSMNTEAFF. The CDR3 region has the DNA TGTGCCAGCAGCTGGAGGAGTAGTATGAACACTGAAGCTTTCTTT.

The CDR3 protein is CASSLELAGVNEQFF. The CDR3 DNA follows: TGTGCCAGCAGCTTAGAACTAGCGGGGGTTAATGAGCAGTTCTTC. The chain carries TRBV11-2 and TRBJ2-1; 11 bases are a match to TRBD2. Looked up from germline, CDR1 is SGHAT and CDR2 is FQNNGV. The V gene end was trimmed by 0 bases and the J gene end by 7 bases; junction bases not matched to a gene: 2. CDR3 size: 15 residues.

The CDR3 spells CASSPRLVKTGELFF. CDR3 nucleotides: TGTGCCAGCAGCCCTAGACTCGTTAAAACCGGGGAGCTGTTTTTT. The chain joins TRBV4-2 to TRBJ2-2, with D hard to call. Germline values: CDR1 LGHNA, CDR2 YNFKEQ. Trimming cost V 4 bases and J 5 bases, with 14 bases left between them. The CDR3 totals 15 residues.

The gene calls are TRBV29-1 and TRBJ2-5, with 7 bases matching TRBD2. Germline trimming cut 4 bases from V and 3 bases from J; bases unmatched to any gene: 2. Germline V CDR1 and CDR2: SQVTM, ANQGSEA. This CDR3 is 12 amino acids long. The CDR3 DNA reads as TGCAGCGTTGGGCTAGCGGAAGAGACCCAGTACTTC. It codes for CSVGLAEETQYF.

This chain links TRBV12-3 or TRBV12-4 with TRBJ1-1; 7 nucleotides agree with TRBD1. The CDR3 totals 13 residues. The V segment lost 7 bases and the J segment 6 bases; nucleotides outside the gene matches: 8. The CDR3 coding sequence is TGTGCCAGCACCATATACAGGGGTGCTGAAGCTTTCTTT. Its protein is CASTIYRGAEAFF.

The CDR3 DNA sequence: TGCGCCAGCAGCCAAGGGGCTAATGAGCAGTTCTTC. Residues: CASSQGANEQFF. The chain has TRBV4-3 and TRBJ2-1, with D hard to call. This CDR3 spans 12 amino acids. Germline CDR1 is LGHNA and CDR2 is YSLEER. Trimming left V 1 base short and J 7 bases short, with 5 bases between.

This chain connects TRBV4-1 to TRBJ1-5; D remains ambiguous. The V end lost 1 base, the J end lost 6 bases, and 16 bases lay between the germline ends. Germline CDR1 and CDR2: MGHRA and YSYEKL. CDR3 length equals 16 residues. CDR3 DNA sequence: TGCGCCAGCAGCCAAGGAGTGGCCACAGCAGGTCAGCCCCAGCATTTT. Protein product: CASSQGVATAGQPQHF.

This chain connects TRBV7-8 to TRBJ1-4; TRBD1 aligns across 7 bases. CDR3 length: 14 amino acids. J lost 8 bases, V lost 3 bases, and 6 bases had no gene match. Germline assignment: CDR1 SGHVS and CDR2 FQNEAQ. The CDR3 loop is CASSFTGAGEKLFF. CDR3 sequence (DNA): TGTGCCAGCAGCTTTACAGGGGCAGGGGAAAAACTGTTTTTT.

The chain links TRBV5-4 to TRBJ1-2; 8 bases map to TRBD1. Losses at the gene ends were 1 base for V and 10 bases for J; bases not matched to a gene: 9. This CDR3 spans 14 amino acids. Looked up from germline, CDR1 is SGHNT and CDR2 is YYREEE (reference sequence). The CDR3 DNA reads TGTGCCAGCAGCTTGCCCTCGGGGACAGGTGACTACACCTTC. Its protein is CASSLPSGTGDYTF.

This sequence joins TRBV4-3 and TRBJ2-5; perhaps TRBD2 as D (6 bases). Germline assignment: CDR1 LGHNA and CDR2 YSLEER. V was clipped by 0 bases and J by 3 bases, with 11 bases between them. There are 15 residues in the CDR3. CDR3 nucleotide sequence: TGCGCCAGCAGCCAAGATTGGGGGGTAGAAGAGACCCAGTACTTC. Translation: CASSQDWGVEETQYF.

The chain carries TRBV18 and TRBJ2-7, with D possibly being TRBD2 (6 bases). Between the trimmed V and J ends, which lost 5 bases and 2 bases, there was a span of 16 bases. Germline CDR1 is KGHSH and CDR2 is LQKENI. The CDR3 is 15 amino acids. The CDR3 reads CASSEGPGATYEQYV. As DNA, the CDR3 is TGTGCCAGCTCAGAGGGACCGGGAGCTACCTACGAGCAGTACGTC.